Below, 3 T cell receptor beta chains from the same sample are listed, as sequenced in a study of blood T cell repertoires in COVID-19. TCRdb's table, derived via immunoSEQ multiplex PCR, lists solely in-frame clones and lacks some. The sample carries around 290,000 clones, about 89% recorded once. Sequencing was performed on PBMCs or T cells enriched from blood (not recorded which). Receptors originate from a woman aged 18-30 years who had recovered from COVID-19.

This chain uses TRBV6-5 with TRBJ2-5; D remains unclear. The CDR3 totals 12 residues. The germline CDR1 and CDR2 sequences are MNHEY and SVGAGI. Trimming shortened V by 5 bases and J by 5 bases, and 9 bases separated the two germline ends. CDR3 loop: CASSNQRETQYF. In DNA form, the CDR3 reads TGTGCCAGCAGTAATCAACGGGAGACCCAGTACTTC.

This chain uses TRBV3-1 (or the pseudogene TRBV3-2) with TRBJ2-5; 11 bases match TRBD2. Trimming cost V 4 bases and J 4 bases; bases outside gene matches: 2. This CDR3 region has 14 residues. CDR1 is LGHDT and CDR2 is YNNKEL in the germline V gene (reference sequence). The CDR3 protein is CASSRGLAGETQYF. DNA for the CDR3: TGTGCCAGCAGCCGAGGACTAGCGGGAGAGACCCAGTACTTC.

The J gene is TRBJ1-6, the V gene TRBV19, with 8 bases lining up with TRBD1. The ends lost 5 bases at V and 1 base at J; junction bases unmatched: 7. Germline CDR1 and CDR2: LNHDA and SQIVND (reference sequence). The CDR3 has 17 residues. The CDR3 region has the DNA TGTGCCAGTAGTGAAGGACAGGGAGGTTCCTATAATTCACCCCTCCACTTT. Residues: CASSEGQGGSYNSPLHF.